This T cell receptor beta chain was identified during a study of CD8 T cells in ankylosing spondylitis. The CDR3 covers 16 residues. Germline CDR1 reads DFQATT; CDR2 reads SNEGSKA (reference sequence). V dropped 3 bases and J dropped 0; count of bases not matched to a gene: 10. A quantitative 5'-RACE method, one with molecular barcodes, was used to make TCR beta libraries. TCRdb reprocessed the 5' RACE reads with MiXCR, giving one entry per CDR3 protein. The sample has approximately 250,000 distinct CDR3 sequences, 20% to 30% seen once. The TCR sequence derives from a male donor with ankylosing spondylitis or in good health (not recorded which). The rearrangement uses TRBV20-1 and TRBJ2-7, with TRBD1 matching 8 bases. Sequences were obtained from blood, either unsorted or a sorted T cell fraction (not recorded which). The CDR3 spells CSASSVDRAVSYEQYF. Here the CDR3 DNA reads TGCAGTGCTAGTTCGGTGGACAGGGCCGTCTCCTACGAGCAGTACTTC.